These 26 T cell receptor beta chains were sequenced from one sample in a study of OX40 agonist ivuxolimab in advanced cancers. Clones were sequenced by immunoSEQ multiplex PCR, and TCRdb holds only the in-frame ones, with some missing. The sample lists around 31,000 clones; 75% to 90% were seen once. The starting material was CD4+ or CD8+ T cells sorted from blood, obtained in a trial of the OX40 agonist ivuxolimab. These receptors came from an adult with an advanced solid tumor such as melanoma, head and neck, liver or kidney cancer.

The chain joins TRBV4-1 to TRBJ1-1; D may be TRBD1 (6 bases). CDR1 is MGHRA and CDR2 is YSYEKL in the germline V gene. V lost 1 base, J lost 1 base, and 10 bases lay in between. This CDR3 comprises 15 residues. CDR3 residues: CASSQGYRENTEAFF. CDR3 sequence (DNA): TGCGCCAGCAGCCAAGGGTACAGGGAGAACACTGAAGCTTTCTTT.

This rearrangement joins TRBV27 to TRBJ2-2; unclear D gene. Per germline, CDR1 MNHEY and CDR2 SMNVEV (reference sequence). The CDR3 loop spans 12 amino acids. CDR3 nucleotides: TGTGCTATTCGTGGTTCGGCCGGGGAGCTGTTTTTT. Protein: CAIRGSAGELFF.

This clone was recorded only once. The chain uses TRBV19 and TRBJ2-7; 10 bases are a match to TRBD2. Germline lookup yields CDR1 LNHDA and CDR2 SQIVND (reference sequence). V lost 2 bases, J lost 7 bases, and 8 bases stayed unmatched. This CDR3 is built from 15 residues. The CDR3 nucleotides are TGTGCCAGTAGTATACGGCTAGCGGGAGATGGGGAGCAGTACTTC. It translates to CASSIRLAGDGEQYF.

The chain employs TRBV10-3 and TRBJ1-1, with unresolved D. Per the germline V gene, CDR1 is ENHRY and CDR2 is SYGVKD. The V and J ends lost 0 bases and 3 bases respectively, with 14 bases between them. The CDR3 loop spans 16 amino acids. The chain's CDR3 is CAISESRGRLDTEAFF. The CDR3 DNA reads as TGTGCCATCAGTGAGTCTCGGGGTCGCTTGGACACTGAAGCTTTCTTT.

The chain joins TRBV2 to TRBJ2-5; 8 positions match TRBD2. The CDR3 covers 16 residues. Germline CDR1 reads SNHLY; CDR2 reads FYNNEI. J lost 5 bases, V lost 6 bases, and 14 bases had no gene match. The CDR3 nucleotides read TGTGCCAGCAGGGAGGGTATTAGCGGGATCGTCGAGACCCAGTACTTC. Translation: CASREGISGIVETQYF.

The chain couples TRBV27 to TRBJ1-2; weak D call: TRBD1 (5 bases). Germline values: CDR1 MNHEY, CDR2 SMNVEV (reference sequence). The CDR3 contains 14 residues. The germline V and J ends were trimmed by 7 bases and 0 bases, with 12 bases remaining between them. CDR3 DNA sequence: TGTGCCAGCAAGATGAGGGGTTCTAACTATGGCTACACCTTC. It encodes CASKMRGSNYGYTF.

The V gene is TRBV4-3, the J gene TRBJ2-1, with D perhaps TRBD1 (6 bases). CDR1 and CDR2 (germline): LGHNA, YSLEER. This CDR3 has 14 amino acids. V lost 5 bases to trimming and J lost 4 bases, with 12 bases between them. The CDR3 coding sequence is TGCGCCAGCAGCTTCCGGGACAAGTACAATGAGCAGTTCTTC. Protein product: CASSFRDKYNEQFF.

The gene calls are TRBV6-6 and TRBJ1-3; tentative D call: TRBD1 (6 bases). Trimming took off 0 bases at V and 8 bases at J, with 17 bases between the two ends. Per the germline V gene, CDR1 is MNHNY and CDR2 is SVGAGI (reference sequence). The CDR3 sequence is 16 residues long. DNA of the CDR3: TGTGCCAGCAGTTACTCGAATCCCAGGGGTGAGGACACCATATATTTT. Its protein is CASSYSNPRGEDTIYF.

The chain recombines TRBV28 with TRBJ2-1, with D tentatively TRBD1 (5 bases). Germline values: CDR1 MDHEN, CDR2 SYDVKM. The CDR3 contains 14 residues. Between the trimmed V and J ends, which lost 3 bases and 0 bases, there was a span of 6 bases. The CDR3 spells CASSFRGSYNEQFF. In DNA form, the CDR3 reads TGTGCCAGCAGTTTTAGGGGCTCCTACAATGAGCAGTTCTTC.

This sequence joins TRBV6-4 and TRBJ2-2; D is possibly TRBD1 or TRBD2 (7 bases each). Germline V CDR1 and CDR2: MRHNA, SNTAGT. This CDR3 has 15 amino acids. V was cut by 4 bases and J by 3 bases, with 12 bases left in between. The CDR3 here is CASSAGGVDTGELFF. The CDR3 nucleotides read TGTGCCAGCAGTGCAGGGGGGGTCGACACCGGGGAGCTGTTTTTT.

The chain links TRBV19 to TRBJ2-5; D uncertain. V was pared by 5 bases and J by 3 bases, with 7 bases between. This CDR3 has 12 residues. Germline loops: CDR1 LNHDA, CDR2 SQIVND (reference sequence). CDR3 sequence (DNA): TGTGCCAGTAGTGGCAGTGAAGAGACCCAGTACTTC. Translation gives CASSGSEETQYF.

This clone occurred once. V gene TRBV7-9 combines with J gene TRBJ1-1, with D possibly being TRBD1 (6 bases). Trimming cost V 4 bases and J 7 bases, with 16 bases left between them. CDR1 is SEHNR, CDR2 FQNEAQ, per germline (reference sequence). The CDR3 runs to 14 residues. The CDR3 spells CASSSWSGEDEAFF. The CDR3 DNA follows: TGTGCCAGCAGCTCCTGGTCAGGGGAGGATGAAGCTTTCTTT.

The chain recombines TRBV6-5 with TRBJ2-2; tentative D call: TRBD1 (5 bases). Between the trimmed V and J ends, which lost 7 bases and 6 bases, there was a span of 12 bases. The CDR3 has 13 amino acids. Germline values: CDR1 MNHEY, CDR2 SVGAGI. DNA for the CDR3: TGTGCCAGCAACTCCAGGGAAGCCGGGGAGCTGTTTTTT. Translated, it gives CASNSREAGELFF.

The rearrangement uses TRBV12-5 and TRBJ2-7; D might be TRBD1 (6 bases). The CDR3 runs 14 residues. The germline gives CDR1 LGHNT, CDR2 FRNRAP. V gave up 0 bases and J gave up 4 bases, with 10 bases separating them. CDR3 DNA sequence: TGTGCTAGTGGTTTGGTTGGACAGCGTTACGAGCAGTACTTC. It is translated as CASGLVGQRYEQYF.

The V call is TRBV14, the J call TRBJ1-1; 9 bases match TRBD1. This CDR3 is 15 amino acids long. CDR1 and CDR2 (germline): SGHDN, FVKESK. Trimming at V came to 4 bases and at J to 3 bases, leaving 6 bases not matched to a gene. The CDR3 loop is CASSLSGTGYTEAFF. DNA of the CDR3: TGTGCCAGCAGCCTATCCGGGACAGGGTACACTGAAGCTTTCTTT.

The chain links TRBV6-1 to TRBJ2-7; 13 bases are a match to TRBD2. V shed 2 bases, J shed 4 bases, and the junction held 11 bases outside the gene matches. Germline V gene data show CDR1 as MNHNS and CDR2 as SASEGT. The CDR3 sequence is 18 residues long. CDR3 amino acids: CASSELPTLTSGRYEQYF. The CDR3, as DNA: TGTGCCAGCAGTGAACTCCCAACCCTGACTAGCGGGAGGTACGAGCAGTACTTC.

The V gene is TRBV10-3, the J gene TRBJ2-1; D is uncertain. Trimming removed 8 bases from V and 8 bases from J, with 19 bases in between. The V gene's germline CDR1 is ENHRY and CDR2 SYGVKD. The CDR3 is 14 residues long. CDR3 coding DNA: TGTGCCATCGGAGAGGACCCTACGTTGGATGAGCAGTTCTTC. The encoded protein is CAIGEDPTLDEQFF.

This clone was seen only a few times. The J gene is TRBJ1-5, the V gene TRBV7-9; the D is unclear. V was shortened by 5 bases and J by 3 bases, with 11 bases between the two germline ends. CDR1 is SEHNR and CDR2 is FQNEAQ in the germline V gene (reference sequence). CDR3 length equals 14 residues. CDR3 nucleotide sequence: TGTGCCAGCAGCCCGCCAGGTAACAATCAGCCCCAGCATTTT. As protein: CASSPPGNNQPQHF.

A remark on this clone: Relative to the germline gene, one junction end is altered; a read error may explain this. This sequence joins TRBV7-7 and TRBJ2-1, with D uncertain. The CDR3 covers 15 residues. Per germline, CDR1 SSHAT and CDR2 FNYEAQ (reference sequence). The CDR3 here is CASSLTSSSYNEQFF. The CDR3 nucleotides read TGTGCTAGCAGCCTGACTTCCAGCTCCTACAATGAGCAGTTCTTC.

This chain joins TRBV9 and TRBJ2-7; D remains ambiguous. Germline V lookup: CDR1 SGDLS, CDR2 YYNGEE. Trimming took 0 bases from V and 3 from J, leaving 10 bases between them. This CDR3 has 14 residues. The CDR3 spells CASSVAPQDYEQYF. In DNA, the CDR3 is TGTGCCAGCAGCGTAGCTCCACAAGACTACGAGCAGTACTTC. The full variable domain, its missing parts supplied by reference TRBV9 and TRBJ2-7, is DSGVTQTPKHLITATGQRVTLRCSPRSGDLSVYWYQQSLDQGLQFLIQYYNGEERAKGNILERFSAQQFPDLHSELNLSSLELGDSALYFCASSVAPQDYEQYFGPGTRLTVT.

This clone appeared a single time. V gene TRBV6-4 combines with J gene TRBJ2-2; TRBD2 matches 10 bases. V lost 0 bases and J lost 7; bases outside the gene matches: 5. In germline, CDR1 is MRHNA, CDR2 SNTAGT. CDR3 length: 16 amino acids. The CDR3 sequence: CASSDSALAGVGELFF. The CDR3 DNA reads TGTGCCAGCAGTGACTCGGCCCTAGCGGGAGTCGGGGAGCTGTTTTTT.

The chain couples TRBV13 to TRBJ2-6; unclear D gene. V was pared by 5 bases and J by 1 base, with 6 bases between. The CDR3 has 14 residues. Germline loops: CDR1 PRHDT, CDR2 FYEKMQ (reference sequence). DNA for the CDR3: TGTGCCAGCAGCCCTACGTCTGGGGCCAACGTCCTGACTTTC. Amino acids: CASSPTSGANVLTF.

This clone was detected only once. The rearrangement links TRBV7-8 to TRBJ2-5; D possibly corresponds to TRBD1 (5 bases). The CDR3 extends over 16 amino acids. Germline values: CDR1 SGHVS, CDR2 FQNEAQ. V lost 3 bases and J 2 bases, leaving 16 bases between the germline ends. The CDR3 nucleotides are TGTGCCAGCAGCTTTAAGGGGCCAGGTCAACAAGAGACCCAGTACTTC. It encodes CASSFKGPGQQETQYF.

The chain combines TRBV27 with TRBJ1-4; D is perhaps TRBD1 (5 bases). Germline lookup yields CDR1 MNHEY and CDR2 SMNVEV (reference sequence). The V end was cut by 6 bases, the J end by 4 bases, with 15 bases between. The CDR3 covers 15 residues. The CDR3 coding sequence is TGTGCCAGCAGCCGCCAAGGGGCCAATAATGAAAAACTGTTTTTT. This gives the protein CASSRQGANNEKLFF.

The chain uses TRBV29-1 and TRBJ2-7; possibly TRBD2 for D (6 bases). CDR3 size: 12 residues. The germline CDR1 and CDR2 sequences are SQVTM and ANQGSEA. Deletions cut 5 bases from V and 6 bases from J, with 14 bases between. CDR3 DNA sequence: TGCAGCGTTTGGCTAGCGAAGGGCGAGCAGTACTTC. It translates to CSVWLAKGEQYF.

The gene calls are TRBV5-4 and TRBJ1-1; no reliable D call. The CDR3 consists of 14 residues. Looked up from germline, CDR1 is SGHNT and CDR2 is YYREEE (reference sequence). Trimming removed 0 bases from V and 2 bases from J, with 8 bases in between. This CDR3 is CASSLVLDNTEAFF. CDR3 bases: TGTGCCAGCAGCTTGGTACTGGATAACACTGAAGCTTTCTTT.